This T cell receptor (beta chain) was sequenced in a study of blood T cell repertoires in COVID-19. Method: immunoSEQ multiplex PCR; TCRdb's copy keeps in-frame clones and lacks some. This table holds around 200,000 clones, 88% found once. Germline V gene data show CDR1 as SGHRS and CDR2 as YFSETQ. J lost 6 bases, V lost 5 bases, and 4 bases had no gene match. This CDR3 is 14 amino acids long. The gene calls are TRBV5-1 and TRBJ2-1; 11 bases match TRBD2. Sequencing input: peripheral blood. This sequence was found in a man between 18 and 29 years old with active or convalescent COVID-19. The CDR3 nucleotides read TGCGCCAGCAGGGGGCTAGCGGGAGGCAATGAGCAGTTCTTC. It codes for CASRGLAGGNEQFF.